This passage covers 21 T cell receptor beta chains from one sample sequenced in a study of T cells in Graves' hyperthyroidism and ophthalmopathy. Amplified regions were TCR beta CDR3 sequences from RNA transcripts. The primer set for the first-round RT-PCR of the TCR CDR3 was HTBI. TCRdb used MiXCR to reprocess the multiplex PCR reads, holding one entry per CDR3 protein. The repertoire includes approximately 410,000 distinct CDR3 sequences, roughly 14% of them detected once, and roughly 13% sits in the top ten. The sequenced material came from blood. These receptors were taken from a man younger than 35 with Graves' ophthalmopathy.

This clonotype was detected many times. V gene TRBV20-1 combines with J gene TRBJ2-7; 7 bases match TRBD1. Per the germline V gene, CDR1 is DFQATT and CDR2 is SNEGSKA (reference sequence). Losses at the gene ends were 6 bases for V and 1 base for J; bases not matched to a gene: 6. The CDR3 length is 13 residues. This CDR3 reads CSATPRGSYEQYF. The DNA of the CDR3 is TGCAGTGCAACCCCCAGGGGGTCCTACGAGCAGTACTTC.

In its sample, this clonotype was seen many times. J is TRBJ2-7 and V is TRBV20-1; TRBD1 matches at 8 bases. The CDR3 runs to 15 residues. With 5 bases clipped from V and 2 bases from J, the junction kept 11 bases outside the gene matches. Germline V gives CDR1 DFQATT, CDR2 SNEGSKA (reference sequence). As DNA, the CDR3 is TGCAGTGCTGAAGTTCCCGGGACAGGAACCTACGAGCAGTACTTC. Protein sequence: CSAEVPGTGTYEQYF.

In its sample, this clonotype was seen a few times. The chain links TRBV5-6 to TRBJ2-7, with 9 bases identical to TRBD1. J gave up 4 bases and V 2 bases, and 4 bases lay outside the gene matches. The CDR3 is 14 residues long. CDR1 SGHDT and CDR2 YYEEEE come from the germline V gene. CDR3 in amino acids: CASSFSGQGYEQYF. The CDR3, as DNA: TGTGCCAGCAGCTTCTCGGGACAGGGTTACGAGCAGTACTTC.

This clonotype was picked up a small number of times. This chain links TRBV7-9 with TRBJ2-3, with TRBD1 identical over 7 bases. This CDR3 is built from 17 residues. Per the germline V gene, CDR1 is SEHNR and CDR2 is FQNEAQ (reference sequence). The ends lost 6 bases at V and 6 bases at J; junction bases unmatched: 18. The CDR3 sequence is CASRPGGPGQIVDTQYF. In DNA, the CDR3 is TGTGCCAGCAGACCCGGTGGGCCGGGACAGATCGTCGATACGCAGTATTTT. Using reference TRBV7-9 and TRBJ2-3 for the parts outside the CDR3, the full variable domain is DTGVSQNPRHKITKRGQNVTFRCDPISEHNRLYWYRQTLGQGPEFLTYFQNEAQLEKSRLLSDRFSAERPKGSFSTLEIQRTEQGDSAMYLCASRPGGPGQIVDTQYFGPGTRLTVL.

This clonotype was picked up many times. The chain combines TRBV11-2 with TRBJ1-6, with TRBD1 matching over 11 bases. This CDR3 is built from 15 residues. Unmatched junction bases numbered 2, after V lost 4 bases and J lost 6 bases. The germline gives CDR1 SGHAT, CDR2 FQNNGV. The CDR3 coding sequence is TGTGCCAGCAGCTGGGGACAGGGGGGTAATTCACCCCTCCACTTT. The encoded protein is CASSWGQGGNSPLHF.

This clonotype was seen a handful of times. The CDR3 DNA is TGTGCCAGCAGTTTCTTGGGGACAGGCCCCTTGACCCAGTACTTC. Translated: CASSFLGTGPLTQYF. V usage is TRBV6-5 and J usage is TRBJ2-5, with 8 bases fitting TRBD1. Trimming removed 4 bases from V and 7 bases from J; junction bases left unmatched: 11. The CDR3 extends over 15 amino acids. From germline, CDR1 is MNHEY and CDR2 SVGAGI.

In its sample, this clonotype was seen a few times. The gene calls are TRBV28 and TRBJ1-2; 9 bases agree with TRBD1. The V gene's germline CDR1 is MDHEN and CDR2 SYDVKM. The CDR3 contains 17 residues. V trimming: 7 bases; J trimming: 3 bases; junction bases outside the gene matches: 15. The CDR3 loop is CASTGGGTGGKYYGYTF. As DNA, the CDR3 is TGTGCCAGCACGGGGGGGGGAACAGGGGGCAAATACTATGGCTACACCTTC.

The V and J genes are TRBV2 and TRBJ2-7; 8 bases are shared with TRBD1. Germline CDR1 is SNHLY and CDR2 is FYNNEI. The CDR3 runs 15 residues. J was trimmed by 1 base and V by 1 base; bases with no gene match: 3. The CDR3 sequence: CASSEERQGSYEQYF. CDR3 DNA: TGTGCCAGCAGTGAAGAAAGACAGGGGTCCTACGAGCAGTACTTC.

This clonotype has ten or more counts. The V call is TRBV5-8, the J call TRBJ1-5; D is ambiguous. Germline CDR1 is SGHTS and CDR2 is YDEGEE. CDR3 length: 13 amino acids. V shed 1 base and J shed 4 bases, with 6 bases lying between them. CDR3 protein: CASSLQANQPQHF. Here the CDR3 DNA reads TGTGCCAGCAGCTTGCAGGCGAATCAGCCCCAGCATTTT.

This clonotype was found many times. The chain couples TRBV29-1 to TRBJ1-5; no clear D gene. V lost 3 bases, J lost 0 bases, and 15 bases lay in between. Germline CDR1 and CDR2: SQVTM and ANQGSEA. This CDR3 region has 16 residues. The CDR3 loop reads CSVDPRTESSNQPQHF. The CDR3 DNA reads TGCAGCGTTGACCCCCGGACGGAGAGTAGCAATCAGCCCCAGCATTTT.

In its sample, this clonotype was seen a few times. The chain links TRBV6-1 to TRBJ2-3; D is ambiguous. CDR3 length equals 14 residues. Per germline, CDR1 MNHNS and CDR2 SASEGT. V was cut by 7 bases and J by 0 bases, with 11 bases left in between. The CDR3: CASIKRLSTDTQYF. In nucleotides, the CDR3 is TGTGCCAGCATTAAACGCCTTAGCACAGATACGCAGTATTTT.

This clonotype was observed at least ten times. The rearrangement joins TRBV30 to TRBJ1-1, with D hard to call. V was cut by 2 bases and J by 1 base, with 5 bases left in between. The CDR3 runs 12 residues. Germline V gene data show CDR1 as GTSNPN and CDR2 as SVGIG (reference sequence). CDR3 in DNA: TGTGCCTGGAGTCCCCCGAACACTGAAGCTTTCTTT. Translating it yields CAWSPPNTEAFF. The variable domain in full, with the rest retrieved from reference TRBV30 and TRBJ1-1, is SQTIHQWPATLVQPVGSPLSLECTVEGTSNPNLYWYRQAAGRGLQLLFYSVGIGQISSEVPQNLSASRPQDRQFILSSKKLLLSDSGFYLCAWSPPNTEAFFGQGTRLTVV.

This clonotype was observed a single time. The chain employs TRBV6-5 and TRBJ1-6, with 7 bases fitting TRBD1. Germline-derived CDR1 and CDR2 are MNHEY and SVGAGI. Trimming took 2 bases from V and 0 from J; bases not matched to a gene: 4. CDR3 length equals 17 residues. DNA of the CDR3: TGTGCCAGCAGTTACATAGCAGGGGGCTCCTATAATTCACCCCTCCACTTT. Its translation is CASSYIAGGSYNSPLHF.

The chain has TRBV19 and TRBJ1-5; 9 nucleotides match TRBD1. The CDR3 covers 16 residues. The J segment lost 3 bases and the V segment lost 5 bases, leaving 8 bases of the junction unmatched. The germline gives CDR1 LNHDA, CDR2 SQIVND (reference sequence). The chain's CDR3 is CASSDDRGTNNQPQHF. CDR3 DNA: TGTGCCAGTAGTGATGACAGGGGGACAAACAATCAGCCCCAGCATTTT. Drawing the rest from reference TRBV19 and TRBJ1-5, the complete variable domain is DGGITQSPKYLFRKEGQNVTLSCEQNLNHDAMYWYRQDPGQGLRLIYYSQIVNDFQKGDIAEGYSVSREKKESFPLTVTSAQKNPTAFYLCASSDDRGTNNQPQHFGDGTRLSIL.

This clonotype was recorded at least ten times. The chain carries TRBV6-1 and TRBJ2-3, with 14 bases lining up with TRBD2. The CDR3 consists of 17 residues. Germline-derived CDR1 and CDR2 are MNHNS and SASEGT. J lost 6 bases, V lost 7 bases, and 12 bases had no gene match. The CDR3: CASIPRGLAGGGDTQYF. The CDR3 DNA sequence: TGTGCCAGCATCCCGAGAGGACTAGCGGGGGGAGGGGATACGCAGTATTTT.

The table lists this clonotype with many counts. The chain carries TRBV6-6 and TRBJ2-5; D unclear. The V end was cut by 2 bases, the J end by 7 bases, with 14 bases between. The length of the CDR3 is 14 residues. CDR1 and CDR2 from the germline V gene are MNHNY and SVGAGI (reference sequence). The CDR3 DNA sequence: TGTGCCAGCAGTTACCAATTAGCCCGCGGGACCCAGTACTTC. Amino acid sequence: CASSYQLARGTQYF.

This clonotype was seen repeatedly, ten times or more. The chain carries TRBV11-3 and TRBJ2-1; D is unclear. The CDR3 has 11 residues. With 2 bases removed from V and 6 bases from J, the gap between germline ends came to 2 bases. CDR1 SGHNT and CDR2 YENEEA come from the germline V gene. The CDR3 DNA reads TGTGCCAGCAGCTTATTCAATGAGCAGTTCTTC. Translation: CASSLFNEQFF.

This clonotype has only a few counts. The chain carries TRBV19 and TRBJ1-2; 8 nucleotides line up with TRBD1. The CDR3 spans 13 residues. Germline trimming cut 11 bases from V and 4 bases from J; bases unmatched to any gene: 9. Germline-derived CDR1 and CDR2 are LNHDA and SQIVND (reference sequence). In nucleotides, the CDR3 is TGTGCCCGACTACAGGACAGGGTCTATGGCTACACCTTC. It codes for CARLQDRVYGYTF.

The chain couples TRBV20-1 to TRBJ2-3, with 11 bases lining up with TRBD2. CDR1 and CDR2 (germline): DFQATT, SNEGSKA (reference sequence). The CDR3 contains 19 residues. With 0 bases clipped from V and 3 bases from J, the junction kept 14 bases outside the gene matches. This CDR3 is CSARDLSASGRKVTDTQYF. The CDR3 DNA reads TGCAGTGCTAGAGATTTATCGGCTAGCGGGAGGAAGGTAACAGATACGCAGTATTTT.

Here the CDR3 reads CATSSGLAGEETQYF. The CDR3 region has the DNA TGTGCCACCAGTTCGGGACTAGCGGGGGAAGAGACCCAGTACTTC. The genes are TRBV24-1 and TRBJ2-5; TRBD2 matches at 14 bases. CDR3 length: 15 residues. The germline V gene has CDR1 KGHDR and CDR2 SFDVKD. Losses at the gene ends were 6 bases for V and 3 bases for J; bases not matched to a gene: 2.

The CDR3 reads CASSTQGANTEAFF. In DNA, the CDR3 is TGTGCCAGTAGTACCCAGGGGGCAAACACTGAAGCTTTCTTT. V is TRBV19 and J is TRBJ1-1, with 8 positions matching TRBD1. The CDR3 totals 14 residues. V shed 4 bases, J shed 2 bases, and the junction held 3 bases outside the gene matches. Germline V CDR1 and CDR2: LNHDA, SQIVND (reference sequence).